This T cell receptor beta chain was sequenced for a study of T cells in Graves' hyperthyroidism and ophthalmopathy (dated by TCRdb to about 2019). The study in broad terms: Peripheral blood samples were taken at the time of initial diagnosis, prior to any treatment. To identify distinguishing TCR V-J signatures, a discovery cohort of about 95 patients was used, comprising 40 to 45 with Graves' ophthalmopathy and around 57 with stable Graves' hyperthyroidism. Prospective prediction of ophthalmopathy was tested in an independent validation cohort of fewer than 20 hyperthyroidism patients and some 17 patients who later progressed to ophthalmopathy. For training and testing, the 100 or so patients in the discovery cohort were randomly divided in a 7:3 ratio. In six Graves' hyperthyroidism patients, the study also compared T-cell repertoires from thyroid tissue with T-cell repertoires from blood. Once sampling was done, hyperthyroidism patients were given methimazole at a starting dose of 30 mg daily, whereas ophthalmopathy patients were given high-dose intravenous methylprednisolone. The paper reports TCR Vbeta CDR3 sequencing of about 140 peripheral blood samples: around 45 ophthalmopathy, fewer than 85 hyperthyroidism and around 17 progressor patients. The study at large found these results: Blood samples also contained most of the expanded thyroid clonotypes (frequency above 0.001), which suggests that blood repertoires may reflect thyroid immune responses. A model built on a 13 V-J signature distinguished ophthalmopathy from stable hyperthyroidism, reaching about 88% sensitivity and approximately 81% specificity in cross-validation and 80%/75% in testing. No statistical method was used to set the sample size in advance, and investigators knew the group allocation. In validation, progression to ophthalmopathy was predicted by the model with 70% to 71% sensitivity and around 75% specificity, a median of approximately 6.5 months before onset.

Spanning cysteine to phenylalanine, the CDR3 consists of 14 amino acids. Just CDR3 DNA is preserved here, 42 bases in frame from base 1. According to the germline V gene, CDR1 reads SGHRS and CDR2 reads YFSETQ. V is cut by 4 bases and J by 4 bases, and the space between the germline ends is 14 bases. This clonotype was observed a single time. Its antigen remains undetermined. No much larger clone exists at a distance of one base, and base qualities are not known. Evidence from a single read is weak. A patient counted as having stable Graves' hyperthyroidism if no progression to ophthalmopathy occurred over 18 months of follow-up. Hyperthyroidism patients were newly diagnosed, with disease duration under 2 months, and aged 18 to 65 years. Exclusion was applied to patients with uncontrolled infections, other autoimmune diseases, pregnancy or lactation. Diagnoses were based on clinical symptoms, serum thyroxine and TRAb, thyroid ultrasound and orbital computed tomography. Ficoll-Paque density gradient centrifugation was used to isolate PBMCs from around 10 ml of fresh peripheral blood. Trizol reagent was used to extract total RNA, and RNA quality was then checked on an Agilent 2100 Bioanalyzer.

The TCR beta CDR3 regions were amplified from the RNA transcripts. A first-round RT-PCR of the TCR CDR3 used the HTBI primer set with the Qiagen OneStep RT-PCR kit. Libraries were constructed in a second round of multiplex PCR, after which size selection and purification were carried out. Libraries were sequenced paired-end with 100 bp reads on an Illumina HiSeq2000. Regarding the original processing steps: SOAPnuke was used to process the raw data, throwing out any read that contained adapters or uncalled bases, had a mean Phred below 15, or lacked an exact constant-primer or identifier match. COPE v1.2.5 was used to merge high-quality paired reads, and clonotypes were defined as unique nucleotide sequences. Clonotypes were aligned to IMGT TRBV, TRBD and TRBJ reference segments using MiTCR v1.1. Analysis was restricted to V-J combinations with a frequency above 0.0001, which covered 98% to 99.2% of repertoires. A TCS score was defined as the ratio between F50 (clonal expansion) and ExV (chaos), using BLOSUM62-based TCRdist between CDR3 peptides within each V-J. Welch's t-statistics and random forest reduced around 520 V-J features to under 15, which were used in a naive Bayes classifier (R e1071). The raw public reads went through TCRdb reprocessing: fastp at Q25, MiXCR clone calling, in-frame beta chains kept. Each CDR3 protein appears once, grouped with its most common genes and DNA. TCRdb, rather than the study authors, made the V and J calls. This sample holds hundreds of thousands of distinct CDR3 sequences; 12% to 15% were observed only once. The ten largest clones capture 10% to 13% of the sample.

The chain is assembled from TRBV5-1 and TRBJ1-2; the D gene is possibly TRBD1, with 6 bases matching. Sequencing was carried out using blood. The receptor comes from a woman aged 18-29 years with Graves' hyperthyroidism. The nucleotide sequence is given as TGCGCCAGCAGCGTCAACAGGGATTCCTATGGCTACACCTTC. It specifies CASSVNRDSYGYTF.